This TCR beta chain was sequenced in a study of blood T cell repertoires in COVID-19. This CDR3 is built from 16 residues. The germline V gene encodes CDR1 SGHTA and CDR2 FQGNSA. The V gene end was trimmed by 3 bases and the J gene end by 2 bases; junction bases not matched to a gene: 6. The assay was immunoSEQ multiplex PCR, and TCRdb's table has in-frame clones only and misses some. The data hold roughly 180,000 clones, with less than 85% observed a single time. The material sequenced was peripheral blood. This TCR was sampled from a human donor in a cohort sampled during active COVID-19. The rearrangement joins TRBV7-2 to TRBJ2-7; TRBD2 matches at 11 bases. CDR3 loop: CASSFGLAGGPYEQYF. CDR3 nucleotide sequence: TGTGCCAGCAGCTTTGGGCTAGCGGGGGGTCCCTACGAGCAGTACTTC.